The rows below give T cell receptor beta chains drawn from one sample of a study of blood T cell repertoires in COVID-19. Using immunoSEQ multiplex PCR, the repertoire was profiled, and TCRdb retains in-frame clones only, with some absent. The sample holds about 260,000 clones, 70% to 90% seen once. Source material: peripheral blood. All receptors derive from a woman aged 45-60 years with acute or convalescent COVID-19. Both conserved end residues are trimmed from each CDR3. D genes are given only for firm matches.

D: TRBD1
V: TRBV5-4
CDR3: ASSAPTGASYEQY

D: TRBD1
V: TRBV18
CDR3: ASSLGQGNTEAF

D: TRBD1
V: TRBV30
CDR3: AWGQGASADTQY

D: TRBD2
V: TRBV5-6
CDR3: ASSPWGGIGNEQY

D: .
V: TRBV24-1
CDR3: ATSGTEGIGNQPQH

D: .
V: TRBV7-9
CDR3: ASSLSGGLRAF

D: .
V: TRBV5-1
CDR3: ASSLGPGLERFTDTQY

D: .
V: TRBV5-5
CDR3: ASRSLGAGNYGYT

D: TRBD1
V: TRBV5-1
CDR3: ASSLTGTGTSQQY

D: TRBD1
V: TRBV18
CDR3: ASSEGTGYTQNYGYT

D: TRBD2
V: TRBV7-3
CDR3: ASSLAGGPYEQY

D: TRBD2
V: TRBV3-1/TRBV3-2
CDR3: ASSQSLAGSITYNEQF

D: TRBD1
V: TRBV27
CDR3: ASSLSRQGGEKLF

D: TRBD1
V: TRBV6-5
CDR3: ASSYWGQGLSPLH

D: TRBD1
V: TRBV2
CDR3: ASRDRVHGYT

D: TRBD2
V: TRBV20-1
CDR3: SASRVAGESDTQY

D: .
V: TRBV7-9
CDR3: ASSLDPVYEQY

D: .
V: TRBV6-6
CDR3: ASSYGGTVTDTQY

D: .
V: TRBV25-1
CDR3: ASSRIEQYNEKLF

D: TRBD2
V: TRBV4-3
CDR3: ASSQDTLPSGLTNEQF

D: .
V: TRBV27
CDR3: ASSPFRRSGVGEKLF

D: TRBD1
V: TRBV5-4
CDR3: ASSLDRGQGQPQH

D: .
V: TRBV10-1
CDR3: ASSVKRGRHNEQF

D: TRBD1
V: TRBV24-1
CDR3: ATRSGQGRYT

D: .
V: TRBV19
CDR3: ASSIVWGRNTEAF

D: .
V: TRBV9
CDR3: ASSPGQLNTEAF

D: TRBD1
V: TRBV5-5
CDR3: ASSRGQGFYEQY

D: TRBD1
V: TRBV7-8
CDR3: ASSGDRGHHGYT